Below are 21 T cell receptor beta chains sequenced from a single sample in a study of T cells in localized non-small cell lung cancer. This table comes from immunoSEQ multiplex PCR, and its TCRdb copy is limited to in-frame clones, with some not included. Altogether nearly 25,000 clones are present, roughly 90% being singletons, with the ten largest covering approximately 14%. This material consisted of peripheral blood, taken before any cancer treatment. The receptor set was obtained from a man aged 40 to 70 with stage III squamous cell lung carcinoma.

The chain carries TRBV28 and TRBJ2-3; D unclear. Per the germline V gene, CDR1 is MDHEN and CDR2 is SYDVKM. The CDR3 length is 12 residues. Trimming took 3 bases from V and 6 from J, leaving 7 bases between them. The CDR3 here is CASSFGRDTQYF. The CDR3 coding sequence is TGTGCCAGCAGTTTCGGTCGGGATACGCAGTATTTT.

The V call is TRBV7-9, the J call TRBJ1-4; the D gene is possibly TRBD1 (6 bases). Germline lookup yields CDR1 SEHNR and CDR2 FQNEAQ (reference sequence). This CDR3 has 15 amino acids. Trimming pared 0 bases from V and 7 bases from J, leaving 12 bases between. DNA for the CDR3: TGTGCCAGCAGCTTAGCGGTCAGGGGCGGTGAAAAACTGTTTTTT. Its protein is CASSLAVRGGEKLFF.

J is TRBJ1-2 and V is TRBV7-9; the match to TRBD1 covers 8 bases. CDR3 length: 12 residues. CDR1 is SEHNR and CDR2 is FQNEAQ in the germline V gene (reference sequence). Trimming cost V 3 bases and J 7 bases; bases outside gene matches: 1. The CDR3 DNA reads TGTGCCAGCAGCTTCACAGGGGGTGGCTACACCTTC. Translation gives CASSFTGGGYTF.

This clone was found once. The J gene is TRBJ1-1, the V gene TRBV10-3; D is possibly TRBD1 (5 bases). Germline CDR1 is ENHRY and CDR2 is SYGVKD. Trimming took off 2 bases at V and 4 bases at J, with 17 bases between the two ends. The CDR3 sequence is 16 residues long. CDR3 protein: CAISEPTVGLGTEAFF. The CDR3 DNA reads as TGTGCCATCAGTGAGCCGACAGTTGGGCTTGGCACTGAAGCTTTCTTT.

This clone has just one count. This chain joins TRBV18 and TRBJ1-2; 7 nucleotides line up with TRBD1. This CDR3 has 15 residues. Germline loops: CDR1 KGHSH, CDR2 LQKENI. Losses at the gene ends were 3 bases for V and 3 bases for J; bases not matched to a gene: 7. CDR3 region: CASSPQLGGDYGYTF. The CDR3 region has the DNA TGTGCCAGCTCACCGCAATTAGGGGGCGACTATGGCTACACCTTC.

This rearrangement joins TRBV7-2 to TRBJ2-1; TRBD2 aligns across 11 bases. Germline V gene data show CDR1 as SGHTA and CDR2 as FQGNSA. The CDR3 runs to 14 residues. Trimming at V came to 5 bases and at J to 7 bases, leaving 4 bases not matched to a gene. CDR3 DNA: TGTGCCAGCAGCGACGGGACTAGCGGTAATGAGCAGTTCTTC. This encodes CASSDGTSGNEQFF. The full variable domain, completed using reference TRBV7-2 and TRBJ2-1, is GAGVSQSPSNKVTEKGKDVELRCDPISGHTALYWYRQSLGQGLEFLIYFQGNSAPDKSGLPSDRFSAERTGGSVSTLTIQRTQQEDSAVYLCASSDGTSGNEQFFGPGTRLTVL.

This chain connects TRBV4-3 to TRBJ2-3; D not resolved. The V end lost 2 bases, the J end lost 0 bases, and 9 bases lay between the germline ends. Germline V gene lookup returns CDR1 LGHNA and CDR2 YSLEER. This CDR3 has 15 residues. CDR3: CASSQRFLSTDTQYF. CDR3 nucleotide sequence: TGCGCCAGCAGCCAAAGGTTCCTTAGCACAGATACGCAGTATTTT.

V usage is TRBV7-9 and J usage is TRBJ2-2; D uncertain. CDR1 SEHNR and CDR2 FQNEAQ come from the germline V gene (reference sequence). Trimming removed 4 bases from V and 6 bases from J, with 21 bases in between. This CDR3 is 17 amino acids long. This CDR3 is CASSSWPDSQIAGELFF. CDR3 bases: TGTGCCAGCAGCTCCTGGCCCGACTCCCAGATCGCCGGGGAGCTGTTTTTT.

This rearrangement joins TRBV6-5 to TRBJ1-1, with D possibly TRBD1 on 5 matching bases. CDR1 and CDR2 from the germline V gene are MNHEY and SVGAGI. The CDR3 runs 15 residues. V shed 5 bases and J shed 0 bases, with 13 bases lying between them. The CDR3 is CASSPLGAMNTEAFF. The CDR3 coding sequence is TGTGCCAGCAGTCCCCTAGGGGCTATGAACACTGAAGCTTTCTTT.

This clone was counted once. This rearrangement joins TRBV2 to TRBJ2-5, with 7 bases aligning to TRBD1. Trimming cost V 5 bases and J 11 bases; bases outside gene matches: 14. The CDR3 covers 14 residues. Looked up from germline, CDR1 is SNHLY and CDR2 is FYNNEI. The CDR3 spells CASSIDPGQPIQYF. In DNA form, the CDR3 reads TGTGCCAGCAGTATTGACCCGGGACAGCCAATACAGTACTTC.

The chain joins TRBV4-3 to TRBJ2-7; D is possibly TRBD2 (5 bases). CDR3 length: 13 amino acids. V was pared by 0 bases and J by 2 bases, with 5 bases between. The germline V gene has CDR1 LGHNA and CDR2 YSLEER. The CDR3 here is CASSQDSAYEQYF. For the CDR3, the DNA is TGCGCCAGCAGCCAAGATAGCGCCTACGAGCAGTACTTC.

The chain combines TRBV6-4 with TRBJ2-3, with D perhaps TRBD1 (6 bases). The ends were cut back, 9 bases at V and 1 base at J, with 14 bases in the middle. The CDR3 length is 14 residues. Germline CDR1 is MRHNA and CDR2 is SNTAGT. This chain's CDR3 is CASSTGFGTDTQYF. DNA of the CDR3: TGTGCCAGTTCCACAGGGTTTGGCACAGATACGCAGTATTTT.

This chain connects TRBV10-3 to TRBJ2-4, with D uncertain. Per the germline V gene, CDR1 is ENHRY and CDR2 is SYGVKD. V was shortened by 3 bases and J by 5 bases, with 5 bases between the two germline ends. This CDR3 comprises 12 residues. This CDR3 is CAISDGENIQYF. The CDR3 DNA sequence: TGTGCCATCAGTGATGGAGAAAACATTCAGTACTTC.

CDR3 sequence (DNA): TGTGCCAGCTCACCTTCACTAGCCGCGGACGAGCAGTACTTC. Translation: CASSPSLAADEQYF. The chain is built from TRBV18 and TRBJ2-7; possible D gene TRBD2, 6 bases. Germline V gene lookup returns CDR1 KGHSH and CDR2 LQKENI. The CDR3 is 14 amino acids. The ends were cut back, 3 bases at V and 5 bases at J, with 14 bases in the middle.

This clone was counted a single time. The chain carries TRBV19 and TRBJ2-1; D is unresolved. Germline CDR1 reads LNHDA; CDR2 reads SQIVND (reference sequence). The CDR3 is 15 residues long. Trimming stripped 5 bases from V and 0 bases from J, with 11 bases between. Here the CDR3 DNA reads TGTGCCAGTAGTGTCAGAGGAAGCTCCTACAATGAGCAGTTCTTC. As protein: CASSVRGSSYNEQFF.

V gene TRBV18 combines with J gene TRBJ2-4; TRBD1 is a possible D gene (5 bases). CDR1 and CDR2 (germline): KGHSH, LQKENI. Trimming pared 2 bases from V and 6 bases from J, leaving 11 bases between. The CDR3 is 14 amino acids. The CDR3 DNA reads TGTGCCAGCTCACCAGGGGCAGATCCAAACATTCAGTACTTC. It is translated as CASSPGADPNIQYF. The full variable domain, with the rest looked up from reference TRBV18 and TRBJ2-4, is NAGVMQNPRHLVRRRGQEARLRCSPMKGHSHVYWYRQLPEEGLKFMVYLQKENIIDESGMPKERFSAEFPKEGPSILRIQQVVRGDSAAYFCASSPGADPNIQYFGAGTRLSVL.

The chain couples TRBV5-4 to TRBJ2-7; D not certain. Germline CDR1 is SGHNT and CDR2 is YYREEE (reference sequence). CDR3 length equals 15 residues. Trimming left V 0 bases short and J 0 bases short, with 10 bases between. The CDR3 reads CASSLGGSGSYEQYF. The CDR3 DNA reads TGTGCCAGCAGCTTGGGAGGATCGGGCTCCTACGAGCAGTACTTC.

This rearrangement joins TRBV13 to TRBJ1-1, with TRBD1 identical over 9 bases. Germline values: CDR1 PRHDT, CDR2 FYEKMQ (reference sequence). V was clipped by 10 bases and J by 5 bases; unmatched bases: 14. CDR3 length: 15 residues. The CDR3 DNA reads as TGTGCCACGGATCTGGCGGGACAGGGTACAACTGAAGCTTTCTTT. Translation gives CATDLAGQGTTEAFF.

The V gene is TRBV5-6, the J gene TRBJ2-2; D is perhaps TRBD2 (6 bases). There are 15 residues in the CDR3. The germline V and J ends were trimmed by 1 base and 0 bases, with 7 bases remaining between them. From germline, CDR1 is SGHDT and CDR2 YYEEEE. The CDR3 sequence: CASSLRGSNTGELFF. CDR3 coding DNA: TGTGCCAGCAGCTTGCGGGGGTCGAACACCGGGGAGCTGTTTTTT. The whole variable domain, filled in from reference TRBV5-6 and TRBJ2-2, reads DAGVTQSPTHLIKTRGQQVTLRCSPKSGHDTVSWYQQALGQGPQFIFQYYEEEERQRGNFPDRFSGHQFPNYSSELNVNALLLGDSALYLCASSLRGSNTGELFFGEGSRLTVL.

The chain recombines TRBV29-1 with TRBJ2-7, with D unclear. The V end lost 4 bases, the J end lost 4 bases, and 17 bases lay between the germline ends. CDR3 length: 14 residues. Germline V CDR1 and CDR2: SQVTM, ANQGSEA. The CDR3 loop reads CSVASVAWGYEQYF. The CDR3 DNA follows: TGCAGCGTTGCCTCAGTGGCCTGGGGATACGAGCAGTACTTC.

This clone was detected a few times. This sequence joins TRBV28 and TRBJ1-2; D is uncertain. The CDR3 totals 13 residues. V lost 7 bases and J lost 7, with 16 bases in between. Germline CDR1 reads MDHEN; CDR2 reads SYDVKM. Here the CDR3 reads CASNQAQSSGYTF. In DNA, the CDR3 is TGTGCCAGCAATCAGGCTCAAAGCAGTGGCTACACCTTC.